These T cell receptor beta chains were read from a single sample in a study of cytomegalovirus exposure and HLA in healthy donors. This table comes from immunoSEQ multiplex PCR, and its TCRdb copy is limited to in-frame clones, with some not included. The table records 90,000 or so clones, 75% to 90% of them present only once. The material sequenced was PBMCs. These receptors came from a young man in good health and CMV-seropositive. The CDR3 runs from the conserved cysteine through the conserved F or W. The order of the fields is J gene, D gene, clone size, V gene, CDR3 protein, CDR3 DNA. A D gene is named only where the DNA matches it firmly. Clone size, where shown, is once, few, many, or a class for clones that have expanded.

>TRBJ2-2|TRBD2|NA|TRBV11-2
CASSLTSGVNTGELFF
TGTGCCAGCAGCTTAACGAGCGGGGTGAACACCGGGGAGCTGTTTTTT
>TRBJ2-2|NA|NA|TRBV11-3
CASSLNVRVLSGELFF
TGTGCCAGCAGCTTGAACGTTCGAGTTCTGTCCGGGGAGCTGTTTTTT
>TRBJ1-4|NA|NA|TRBV28
CASSLDTMNEKLFF
TGTGCCAGCAGTTTGGACACTATGAATGAAAAACTGTTTTTT
>TRBJ1-2|TRBD1|NA|TRBV18
CASSPGQGLGYTF
TGTGCCAGCTCACCAGGACAGGGTCTTGGCTACACCTTC
>TRBJ2-7|NA|NA|TRBV2
CASSLGSGSYEQYF
TGTGCCAGCAGTTTAGGTAGCGGTTCCTACGAGCAGTACTTC
>TRBJ1-5|TRBD1|few|TRBV6-5
CASSTDREGSQPQHF
TGTGCCAGCAGTACGGACAGGGAAGGAAGTCAGCCCCAGCATTTT
>TRBJ2-5|NA|NA|TRBV12-5
CASGLIGETQYF
TGTGCTAGTGGTTTAATCGGGGAGACCCAGTACTTC
>TRBJ2-7|NA|NA|TRBV10-2
CASSGDSYEQYF
TGCGCCAGCAGTGGTGACAGCTACGAGCAGTACTTC
>TRBJ2-1|NA|NA|TRBV7-7
CASSPRRVRSSYNEQFF
TGTGCCAGCAGCCCCCGACGGGTTCGGAGCTCCTACAATGAGCAGTTCTTC
>TRBJ2-7|TRBD2|NA|TRBV28
CASSFKAGGGSYEQYF
TGTGCCAGCAGTTTCAAAGCGGGAGGGGGCTCCTACGAGCAGTACTTC
>TRBJ1-2|NA|NA|TRBV18
CASSQSGQGYGYTF
TGTGCCAGCTCTCAAAGTGGGCAGGGGTATGGCTACACCTTC
>TRBJ2-1|NA|NA|TRBV6-5
CASSFRSGISYNEQFF
TGTGCCAGCAGTTTCCGGAGCGGCATCTCCTACAATGAGCAGTTCTTC
>TRBJ2-7|NA|NA|TRBV27
CASGTGDHLYEQYF
TGTGCCAGCGGGACGGGGGATCACCTCTACGAGCAGTACTTC
>TRBJ1-5|NA|few|TRBV12-1
CASSFRAVGQNQPQHF
TGTGCCAGCAGCTTCCGGGCGGTTGGACAGAATCAGCCCCAGCATTTT
>TRBJ1-1|TRBD1|NA|TRBV30
CAWSSGTGRNEAFF
TGTGCCTGGAGTTCCGGGACAGGCCGTAATGAAGCTTTCTTT
>TRBJ1-2|NA|NA|TRBV10-2
CAARTGNYGYTF
TGCGCCGCCCGGACGGGGAACTATGGCTACACCTTC
>TRBJ2-1|NA|NA|TRBV5-1
CASSLRGGVSYNEQFF
TGCGCCAGCAGCTTGCGAGGGGGGGTGTCCTACAATGAGCAGTTCTTC
>TRBJ2-1|NA|NA|TRBV4-1
CASSQQGAYNEQFF
TGCGCCAGCAGCCAACAGGGTGCCTACAATGAGCAGTTCTTC
>TRBJ1-2|NA|NA|TRBV28
CASTLRGRGPRGYTF
TGTGCCAGCACCCTTAGGGGCAGGGGCCCGCGGGGGTACACCTTC
>TRBJ2-7|TRBD2|NA|TRBV7-9
CASSRVGTGGYEQYF
TGTGCCAGCAGCCGAGTCGGCACGGGGGGATACGAGCAGTACTTC
>TRBJ2-1|TRBD2|NA|TRBV27
CASSLLSPGTSGDTQQFF
TGTGCCAGCAGTTTATTGTCACCCGGGACTAGCGGGGATACACAACAGTTCTTC
>TRBJ2-7|TRBD1|NA|TRBV5-1
CASRVGGLEDRGNHEQYF
TGCGCCAGCAGGGTGGGGGGACTCGAGGACAGGGGGAACCACGAGCAGTACTTC
>TRBJ2-3|TRBD2|NA|TRBV2
CASASLGLAGTDTQYF
TGTGCCAGCGCATCCTTGGGTCTAGCGGGCACAGATACGCAGTATTTT
>TRBJ2-1|TRBD1|NA|TRBV7-3
CASSKRGQGYEQFF
TGTGCCAGCAGCAAAAGGGGACAGGGATATGAGCAGTTCTTC
>TRBJ2-1|TRBD1|NA|TRBV28
CASRTGNYNEQFF
TGTGCCAGCCGGACAGGGAATTACAATGAGCAGTTCTTC
>TRBJ1-5|NA|once|TRBV6-1
CASSETNGLATHQPQHF
TGTGCCAGCAGTGAAACTAATGGCCTGGCCACCCATCAGCCCCAGCATTTT
>TRBJ1-2|TRBD1|NA|TRBV2
CANRQGVNYGYTF
TGTGCCAACCGGCAGGGGGTTAACTATGGCTACACCTTC
>TRBJ2-2|TRBD2|NA|TRBV5-8
CASSSGTRISGELFF
TGTGCCAGCAGCTCCGGGACTAGAATTTCCGGGGAGCTGTTTTTT
>TRBJ1-5|NA|NA|TRBV6-6
CASSPSGEYQPQHF
TGTGCCAGCAGCCCCTCGGGGGAGTATCAGCCCCAGCATTTT
>TRBJ2-7|TRBD1|NA|TRBV10-2
CASSSQGARYEQYF
TGCGCCAGCAGCTCCCAGGGGGCGCGGTACGAGCAGTACTTC
>TRBJ1-5|TRBD1|NA|TRBV4-1
CASSQDMYWDSNNQPQHF
TGCGCCAGCAGCCAAGATATGTATTGGGACAGCAACAATCAGCCCCAGCATTTT
>TRBJ1-5|NA|NA|TRBV5-1
CASSLTGNQPQHF
TGCGCCAGCAGCTTAACAGGCAATCAGCCCCAGCATTTT